Below, 7 T cell receptor beta chains from the same sample are listed, as sequenced in a study of PD-1 blockade in classical Hodgkin lymphoma. The method was immunoSEQ multiplex PCR; TCRdb's version includes in-frame clones alone and lacks a portion of them. Among over 50,000 clones listed, about 85% were seen once. The time point: cycle 4 day 1 (C4D1), after 6 weeks of nivolumab. All patients relapsed after autologous stem cell transplantation, and brentuximab vedotin exposure varied. The sample consisted of peripheral blood mononuclear cells (PBMCs), taken before the fourth cycle of nivolumab. The source is a human donor with classical Hodgkin lymphoma.

This chain connects TRBV15 to TRBJ2-1; D is uncertain. This CDR3 spans 12 amino acids. V was pared by 6 bases and J by 4 bases, with 7 bases between. The germline V gene has CDR1 LNHNV and CDR2 YYDKDF (reference sequence). CDR3 region: CATRPSYNEQFF. CDR3 DNA: TGTGCCACCAGGCCCTCGTACAATGAGCAGTTCTTC.

This chain connects TRBV5-1 to TRBJ1-1; TRBD1 matches at 12 bases. V lost 4 bases, J lost 0 bases, and 10 bases stayed unmatched. The CDR3 is made up of 18 amino acids. Germline loops: CDR1 SGHRS, CDR2 YFSETQ. The CDR3 sequence is CASSGGSGQGALNTEAFF. Written as DNA, the CDR3 is TGCGCCAGCAGCGGAGGATCGGGACAGGGGGCCTTGAACACTGAAGCTTTCTTT.

This chain links TRBV7-9 with TRBJ2-5; D not certain. The germline V gene encodes CDR1 SEHNR and CDR2 FQNEAQ (reference sequence). This CDR3 has 11 residues. Trimming left V 2 bases short and J 7 bases short, with 5 bases between. CDR3 loop: CASSLIATQYF. The CDR3 DNA sequence: TGTGCCAGCAGCTTAATAGCGACCCAGTACTTC.

The DNA for the CDR3 is TGTGCCACACAGCCGGGACAGGGTGTGGACTATGGCTACACCTTC. It is translated as CATQPGQGVDYGYTF. The genes are TRBV6-1 and TRBJ1-2; 9 positions agree with TRBD1. J gave up 3 bases and V 10 bases, and 12 bases lay outside the gene matches. Germline V gene lookup returns CDR1 MNHNS and CDR2 SASEGT. This CDR3 is 15 amino acids long.

The rearrangement joins TRBV30 to TRBJ2-7; D gene unclear. CDR3 length equals 14 residues. V lost 4 bases and J lost 2, with 15 bases in between. Germline lookup yields CDR1 GTSNPN and CDR2 SVGIG (reference sequence). The DNA for the CDR3 is TGTGCCTGGACCCCAGGAGTCCCAACCTACGAGCAGTACTTC. It yields the protein CAWTPGVPTYEQYF.

The V gene is TRBV6-6, the J gene TRBJ1-5; 8 bases agree with TRBD1. V was pared by 5 bases and J by 0 bases, with 3 bases of the junction left unmatched. Germline lookup yields CDR1 MNHNY and CDR2 SVGAGI (reference sequence). CDR3 length: 15 amino acids. The CDR3 is CASSRDRTSNQPQHF. The CDR3 DNA is TGTGCCAGCAGTCGGGACAGGACTAGCAATCAGCCCCAGCATTTT.

In its sample, this clone was seen a few times. The V gene is TRBV5-6, the J gene TRBJ2-5, with D perhaps given as TRBD1 or TRBD2 (5 bases each). Germline V gene data show CDR1 as SGHDT and CDR2 as YYEEEE. Trimming removed 3 bases at V and 4 bases at J, with 10 bases between. There are 13 residues in the CDR3. DNA of the CDR3: TGTGCCAGCAGCTATTCGGGGCGAGAGACCCAGTACTTC. It codes for CASSYSGRETQYF.